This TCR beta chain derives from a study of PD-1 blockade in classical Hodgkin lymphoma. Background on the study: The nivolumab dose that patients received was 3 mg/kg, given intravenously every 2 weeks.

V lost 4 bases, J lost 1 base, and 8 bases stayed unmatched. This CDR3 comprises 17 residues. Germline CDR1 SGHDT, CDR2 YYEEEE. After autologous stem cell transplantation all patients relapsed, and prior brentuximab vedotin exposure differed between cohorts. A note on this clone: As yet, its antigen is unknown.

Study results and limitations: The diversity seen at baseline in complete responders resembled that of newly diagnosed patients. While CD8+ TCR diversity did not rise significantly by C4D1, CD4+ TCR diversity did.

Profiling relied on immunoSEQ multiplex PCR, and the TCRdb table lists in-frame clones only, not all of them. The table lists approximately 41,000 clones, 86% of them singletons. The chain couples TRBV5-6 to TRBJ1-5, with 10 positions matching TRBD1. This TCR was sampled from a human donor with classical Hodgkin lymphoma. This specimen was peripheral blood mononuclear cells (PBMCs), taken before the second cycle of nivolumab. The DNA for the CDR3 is TGTGCCAGCAGCCTACCGGGACAGGGGATCAGCAATCAGCCCCAGCATTTT. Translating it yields CASSLPGQGISNQPQHF.